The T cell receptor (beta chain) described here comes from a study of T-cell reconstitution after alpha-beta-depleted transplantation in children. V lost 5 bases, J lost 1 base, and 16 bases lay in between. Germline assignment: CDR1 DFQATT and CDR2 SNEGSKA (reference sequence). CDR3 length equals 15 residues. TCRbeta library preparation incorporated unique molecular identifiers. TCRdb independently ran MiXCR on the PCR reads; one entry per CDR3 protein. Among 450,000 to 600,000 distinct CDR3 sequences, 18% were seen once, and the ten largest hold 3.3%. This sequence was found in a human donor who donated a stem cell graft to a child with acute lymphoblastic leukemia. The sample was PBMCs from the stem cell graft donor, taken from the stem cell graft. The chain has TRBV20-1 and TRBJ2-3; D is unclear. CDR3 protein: CSADLSQVRTDTQYF. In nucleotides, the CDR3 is TGCAGTGCTGATCTGTCCCAAGTCCGCACAGATACGCAGTATTTT.